The source of this T cell receptor beta chain is a study of shared clonotypes between healthy human individuals (dated by TCRdb to the early 2020s). Broadly, across the study: Two women and a few men aged 18 to 49 years were included in the cohort. Per donor, three plates each were used for CD4 naive and CD4 memory, two for CD8 naive, and one for CD8 memory. To estimate repertoire size and how much clonotype sharing occurs between individuals, the study deeply sequenced the blood TCR repertoires of 4 to 6 healthy adults. To increase sequencing depth and limit assay-specific biases, different laboratories used diverse techniques to prepare libraries and sequence TCR repertoires. Each donor's leukapheresis produced roughly between roughly 0.94 and 9.5 billion PBMCs. Points the paper makes about the study in general: Naive subsets generally had larger estimated clonotype richness than memory subsets did. Sampling was restricted to blood, and TCR repertoires in tissue are likely to differ from TCR repertoires in blood. Pairwise subsampling indicated that sequencing depth was expected to affect the degree of clonotype sharing among donors. Rarefaction of sorted-subset datasets indicated incomplete sequencing despite the large sequencing depth. Compared with non-shared clonotypes, the clonotypes found in all four sorted-subset donors had higher generation probabilities. The small number of donors limited the genetic and exposure-history diversity represented. When a handful of donors were compared, the shared fraction of clonotypes was around 5% for naive CD4, less than 4% for naive CD8, 2% to 2.5% for memory CD4, and less than 0.5% for memory CD8.

To note about this clone: What this receptor recognizes is not known. Base qualities are missing; no much larger clone stands one base away.

Using the deep immunoSEQ assay, TCR CDR3 regions were amplified from genomic DNA by multiplex PCR. Extracted genomic DNA from each cell subset was spread evenly across all wells of several immunoSEQ 96-well plates, with each plate serving as a replicate. For sorted subsets, approximately 190 ng genomic DNA, equal to about 30,000 T cell genomes, was loaded into each replicate PCR. Purified libraries were quantified with a Qubit 3.0 fluorometer, sized on a Bioanalyzer 2100, and re-quantified with the KAPA Library Quantification kit. Every immunoSEQ 96-well plate was sequenced on a dedicated single-read 150-cycle Illumina NextSeq 550 flow cell. In the authors' own workflow: Because the immunoSEQ output held only junctional sequences and lacked quality scores, the filtering could not match the filtering applied to full-length reads. To assign V/J genes and CDR3, sequences were annotated against IMGT germline references using PyIR, a Python wrapper for IgBLAST v1.9. Reads were removed for weak V/J assignments (E-value above 1e-6), missing CDR3, stop codons, out-of-frame junctions, or ambiguous translated residues. V3J clonotypes were defined as sequences sharing the same inferred V gene, J gene, and CDR3 amino acid sequence. Percentage overlap between repertoires was calculated by dividing the number of shared unique clonotypes by the size of the smaller repertoire. Richness of each repertoire was evaluated using RTK rarefaction, the Chao1 estimator, and Recon v2.1 estimates of unobserved clonotypes. OLGA was used to compute generation probabilities for all TCRbeta clonotypes that the gDNA method yielded from a handful of donors. In TCRdb, the immuneACCESS table is reduced to in-frame sequences with V and J assigned. These tables do not hold every clone; where another copy was compared, an unresolved V gene accounts for under half, and the others remain unexplained. D and trimming come from the DNA, and the V and J calls and clone size come from that table. The sample table contains 2 million to 2.5 million clones; only one count was recorded for approximately 96% of them. The ten top clones hold 0.13% of the sample.

The donors were healthy, HIV-negative adults with no recently reported acute infections or vaccinations. Every donor was a Caucasian adult residing in Nashville, Tennessee, USA. Magnetic negative selection was used to enrich CD4+ T cells, after which naive cells were positively selected on CD45RA and the negative fraction became the memory subset. After blood collection by leukapheresis, PBMCs were isolated using Ficoll-Histopaque density gradient centrifugation and then cryopreserved in the vapor phase of liquid nitrogen. Analytical flow cytometry was used to check the purity and quantity of every magnetically sorted T cell population. Genomic DNA was isolated from each sorted fraction and quantified by UV absorbance on a Nanodrop 2000c. V and J are truncated by 5 bases and 0 bases respectively, leaving an intervening sequence of 11 bases. CDR1 is given as SGHVS and CDR2 as FNYEAQ, both from the germline V gene. From cysteine to phenylalanine, the CDR3 is 14 amino acids long. The only DNA kept is the CDR3, 42 bases in frame from the first base.

The receptor comes from a man aged 18 to 30 in good health. The V gene is TRBV7-6 and the J gene is TRBJ2-7; the D gene identity is not certain. Sequenced sample: naive CD4+ T cells sorted from blood. Taken with the paper, the label for cell subset or site translates to: CD45RA+ positively selected. The CDR3 in this case is CASSPGPSSYEQYF. The DNA reads as follows: TGTGCCAGCAGCCCCGGGCCGAGCTCCTACGAGCAGTACTTC.